This entry features one T cell receptor beta chain sequence. Its antigen is not yet known. A read error may produce the germline difference seen at one junction end. Receptor amplification or capture employed PCR. These reads were obtained on an Illumina HiSeq 2500. Molecular barcoding was employed in the preparation of TCR libraries, with unique molecular identifiers being used to normalize TCRbeta repertoire quantification. TCRdb reworked the public reads: Q25 trimming with fastp, MiXCR clone assembly, productive beta chains retained. Each CDR3 protein gets just one entry, which takes the most common genes and DNA from the rows behind it. This sample lists about 400,000 distinct CDR3 sequences; about 20% were detected once. The ten most abundant clones make up 3.8% of the sample. Including cysteine and phenylalanine, the CDR3 has 17 amino acids. The retained sequence is limited to the CDR3, 51 bases, with the frame set at the first base.

The data belong to a study of T-cell reconstitution after alpha-beta-depleted transplantation in children (dated by TCRdb to between 2015 and 2016). Regarding the research as a whole: T-cell immune reconstitution after TCRalphabeta/CD19-depleted allogeneic hematopoietic cell transplantation in children was quantitatively tracked in the study by means of TCR repertoire profiling.

The sample was PBMCs from the stem cell graft donor, taken from the stem cell graft. The sequence links TRBV12-3 or TRBV12-4 to TRBJ2-1, with 8 middle bases fitting TRBD2. The clonotype comes from a human donor who donated a stem cell graft to a child with acute myeloid leukemia. The nucleotide sequence reads as follows: TGTGCCAGCAGTTTAGGTCAGAGCGGGAGAAGTTTAAATGAGGAGTTCTTC. Translated, this gives CASSLGQSGRSLNEEFF.